This note documents a single T cell receptor delta chain sequence. The TCRdb record carries a much larger clone's protein, which differs from this DNA's translation at residue 9; a read error is the likely cause, and the protein listed here is the DNA translation. The sample originates from a study of gamma-delta T cells after stem cell transplantation. TCRdb reprocessed the RT-PCR reads using CATT. The data contain approximately 3,000 delta-chain clones, 1.7% of them singletons. This CDR3 has 18 residues. CDR1 is GEAIGNYY and CDR2 is EKD in the germline V gene. Trimming cost V 0 bases and J 0 bases, with 11 bases left between them.

The rearrangement joins TRDV2 to TRDJ3; possibly TRDD3 for D (5 bases). The material sequenced was gamma-delta T cells. This sequence originates from a human donor. It is not recorded whose cells these are; they may come from a transplant donor. CDR3 nucleotides: TGTGCCTGTGACACCGGGGGGGCAGGCTCCTGGGACACCCGACAGATGTTTTTC. Translation: CACDTGGAGSWDTRQMFF.